This T cell receptor beta chain originates from a study of OX40 agonist ivuxolimab in advanced cancers. The overall study: Prior therapy, whether anti-PD-1, anti-PD-L1 or anti-CTLA-4, was allowed, and approximately 37% had some. Findings of the study overall: Near-lowest levels of clonal expansion characterized partial responders at 0.1-3.0 mg/kg.

Here immunoSEQ multiplex PCR was the method, and the copy in TCRdb shows in-frame clones only, minus some. The table lists roughly 15,000 clones, approximately 84% of them singletons. About this clone: Its antigen is still unknown. The sample holds other DNA sequences that translate to the same CDR3.

Germline lookup yields CDR1 SGHRS and CDR2 YFSETQ. Trimming removed 2 bases from V and 0 bases from J, with 6 bases in between. This CDR3 contains 13 residues. The material was CD4+ or CD8+ T cells sorted from blood, obtained in a trial of the OX40 agonist ivuxolimab. The clonotype was recovered from an adult with an advanced solid tumor such as melanoma, head and neck, liver or kidney cancer. The gene calls are TRBV5-1 and TRBJ2-7, with D uncertain. As DNA, the CDR3 is TGCGCCAGCAGCTTTGACGACTCCTACGAGCAGTACTTC. This translates into CASSFDDSYEQYF.